What follows are 20 T cell receptor beta chains derived from one specimen sequenced in a study of neurological immune-mediated disorders. TCRdb reprocessed the 5' RACE reads via MiXCR and lists one record per CDR3 protein. Among about 80,000 distinct CDR3 sequences listed, just over 5% were seen once. Sequenced sample: PBMCs. The source of these receptors is a woman between 25 and 40 years old with multiple sclerosis.

This clonotype appeared a few times. J is TRBJ2-5 and V is TRBV19; 13 positions match TRBD2. Germline V gene data show CDR1 as LNHDA and CDR2 as SQIVND (reference sequence). Trimming removed 3 bases from V and 2 bases from J; junction bases left unmatched: 15. This CDR3 is 20 amino acids long. The CDR3 is CASSIGGAQGLAGPQETQYF. The CDR3 DNA sequence: TGTGCCAGTAGTATTGGAGGAGCCCAGGGACTAGCGGGGCCACAAGAGACCCAGTACTTC.

The table lists this clonotype with many counts. V and J are TRBV20-1 and TRBJ2-7; TRBD2 matches at 9 bases. In germline, CDR1 is DFQATT, CDR2 SNEGSKA (reference sequence). The CDR3 runs 12 residues. Unmatched junction bases numbered 5, after V lost 5 bases and J lost 6 bases. This CDR3 is CSAQGLAAEQYF. In nucleotides, the CDR3 is TGCAGTGCTCAGGGACTAGCAGCCGAGCAGTACTTC.

The table lists this clonotype with many counts. This chain uses TRBV6-1 with TRBJ2-7, with D perhaps matching TRBD1 (6 bases). V lost 2 bases, J lost 1 base, and 12 bases lay in between. This CDR3 is built from 15 residues. Looked up from germline, CDR1 is MNHNS and CDR2 is SASEGT. The CDR3 sequence: CASSESQGSSYEQYV. DNA for the CDR3: TGTGCCAGCAGTGAAAGCCAGGGGTCTTCCTACGAGCAGTACGTC.

This clonotype was counted at least ten times. This sequence joins TRBV20-1 and TRBJ2-1, with TRBD2 matching over 11 bases. This CDR3 spans 14 amino acids. Per germline, CDR1 DFQATT and CDR2 SNEGSKA (reference sequence). V was pared by 3 bases and J by 9 bases, with 7 bases of the junction left unmatched. The CDR3 sequence: CSASPLAGGFEQFF. CDR3 coding DNA: TGCAGTGCTAGCCCTTTAGCGGGAGGGTTTGAGCAGTTCTTC.

The V gene is TRBV10-3, the J gene TRBJ1-5; 7 bases are a match to TRBD1. J gave up 2 bases and V 3 bases, and 4 bases lay outside the gene matches. In germline, CDR1 is ENHRY, CDR2 SYGVKD. The CDR3 consists of 15 residues. DNA of the CDR3: TGTGCCATCAGTGAAGGAGGGGGCGGCAATCAGCCCCAGCATTTT. It specifies CAISEGGGGNQPQHF.

The chain recombines TRBV5-6 with TRBJ2-7, with 10 bases aligning to TRBD1. V shed 3 bases and J 2 bases; nucleotides not matched to a gene: 5. Germline-derived CDR1 and CDR2 are SGHDT and YYEEEE. CDR3 length equals 15 residues. In DNA form, the CDR3 reads TGTGCCAGCAGCTCCGGACAGGGGGGACCCTACGAGCAGTACTTC. Translated, it gives CASSSGQGGPYEQYF.

This clonotype showed up many times. The chain employs TRBV20-1 and TRBJ2-3, with TRBD2 matching 15 bases. Trimming cost V 2 bases and J 0 bases; bases outside gene matches: 12. This CDR3 contains 20 residues. Looked up from germline, CDR1 is DFQATT and CDR2 is SNEGSKA (reference sequence). The CDR3 nucleotides read TGCAGTGCTAGAAGGCCAGAGGGACTAGCGGGGGGCCGGAGCACAGATACGCAGTATTTT. Amino acid sequence: CSARRPEGLAGGRSTDTQYF.

This clonotype was picked up many times. The genes are TRBV20-1 and TRBJ2-1, with 9 bases that match TRBD2. Trimming cost V 0 bases and J 6 bases; bases outside gene matches: 6. The CDR3 runs 15 residues. The germline V gene has CDR1 DFQATT and CDR2 SNEGSKA (reference sequence). Here the CDR3 reads CSARDRLAGSNEQFF. The CDR3 nucleotides are TGCAGTGCTAGAGATCGGCTAGCGGGATCCAATGAGCAGTTCTTC.

This clonotype has at least ten counts. The V gene is TRBV5-1, the J gene TRBJ1-6; D not resolved. The CDR3 is 15 residues long. V was shortened by 3 bases and J by 9 bases, with 16 bases between the two germline ends. CDR1 is SGHRS and CDR2 is YFSETQ in the germline V gene. The DNA of the CDR3 is TGCGCCAGCAGCTCCTCCGCCGGGATGCTTTCACCCCTCCACTTT. Residues: CASSSSAGMLSPLHF.

V usage is TRBV20-1 and J usage is TRBJ1-2, with a tentative D call TRBD1 (5 bases). The CDR3 has 14 amino acids. Between the trimmed V and J ends, which lost 0 bases and 13 bases, there was a span of 21 bases. The V gene's germline CDR1 is DFQATT and CDR2 SNEGSKA (reference sequence). Written as DNA, the CDR3 is TGCAGTGCTAGAGAATCAACCATGGGGCGCGGAGGCACCTTC. Protein: CSARESTMGRGGTF.

At least ten counts were recorded for this clonotype. The chain uses TRBV28 and TRBJ2-4; a weak D match, TRBD1 (5 bases). V lost 4 bases to trimming and J lost 0 bases, with 25 bases between them. Germline V gene sequence: CDR1 MDHEN, CDR2 SYDVKM. The CDR3 is 20 residues long. The DNA of the CDR3 is TGTGCCAGCAGTTCCGGCCGACAGCTTGGGGTGGGCTTAGCCAAAAACATTCAGTACTTC. Translated: CASSSGRQLGVGLAKNIQYF.

This chain links TRBV20-1 with TRBJ2-1, with 9 bases identical to TRBD1. CDR1 DFQATT and CDR2 SNEGSKA come from the germline V gene (reference sequence). This CDR3 comprises 13 residues. CDR3 amino acids: CRAGTGIYNEQFF. CDR3 nucleotide sequence: TGCAGAGCCGGGACAGGGATATACAATGAGCAGTTCTTC.

This clonotype was recorded many times. This chain links TRBV20-1 with TRBJ2-1, with TRBD2 identical over 11 bases. The CDR3 contains 12 residues. Losses at the gene ends were 3 bases for V and 9 bases for J; bases not matched to a gene: 1. Looked up from germline, CDR1 is DFQATT and CDR2 is SNEGSKA (reference sequence). For the CDR3, the DNA is TGCAGTGCTAGTACTAGCGGGAGTGAGCAGTTCTTC. Its protein is CSASTSGSEQFF.

This clonotype came up many times. The V call is TRBV7-8, the J call TRBJ1-1; D is perhaps TRBD1 (6 bases). Trimming took 4 bases from V and 0 from J, leaving 12 bases between them. The CDR3 has 15 residues. CDR1 and CDR2 from the germline V gene are SGHVS and FQNEAQ. The CDR3 DNA sequence: TGTGCCAGCAGCTCTCCAGGGGACCTGAACACTGAAGCTTTCTTT. It encodes CASSSPGDLNTEAFF.

This clonotype was seen ten or more times. The chain employs TRBV20-1 and TRBJ2-1; TRBD1 matches at 10 bases. CDR1 is DFQATT and CDR2 is SNEGSKA in the germline V gene (reference sequence). This CDR3 spans 15 amino acids. The junction had 7 bases not matched to a gene; V was cut back by 0 bases and J by 8 bases. CDR3 coding DNA: TGCAGTGCTAGAGATCTGACAGGGGGCATAGATGAGCAGTTCTTC. Translating it yields CSARDLTGGIDEQFF.

This clonotype was observed many times. V is TRBV5-5 and J is TRBJ1-1; D is undetermined. Germline loops: CDR1 SGHKS, CDR2 YYEKEE (reference sequence). The CDR3 covers 11 residues. Trimming removed 4 bases from V and 8 bases from J, with 9 bases in between. DNA of the CDR3: TGTGCCAGCAGCGCGGTTAACGAAGCTTTCTTT. This gives the protein CASSAVNEAFF. The full variable domain, in which reference TRBV5-5 and TRBJ1-1 provide the parts outside the CDR3, is DAGVTQSPTHLIKTRGQQVTLRCSPISGHKSVSWYQQVLGQGPQFIFQYYEKEERGRGNFPDRFSARQFPNYSSELNVNALLLGDSALYLCASSAVNEAFFGQGTRLTVV.

The chain recombines TRBV5-1 with TRBJ2-5; weak D call: TRBD2 (5 bases). V was trimmed by 0 bases and J by 4 bases, leaving 13 bases between them. CDR1 SGHRS and CDR2 YFSETQ come from the germline V gene. The CDR3 sequence is 15 residues long. The CDR3, as DNA: TGCGCCAGCAGCTTGGGACACCGGGAAGGAGAGACCCAGTACTTC. It codes for CASSLGHREGETQYF. The full variable domain, in which reference TRBV5-1 and TRBJ2-5 provide the parts outside the CDR3, is KAGVTQTPRYLIKTRGQQVTLSCSPISGHRSVSWYQQTPGQGLQFLFEYFSETQRNKGNFPGRFSGRQFSNSRSEMNVSTLELGDSALYLCASSLGHREGETQYFGPGTRLLVL.

The table lists this clonotype with a few counts. The chain links TRBV20-1 to TRBJ1-2; D is unresolved. V was shortened by 4 bases and J by 3 bases, with 15 bases between the two germline ends. This CDR3 is 14 amino acids long. Germline CDR1 DFQATT, CDR2 SNEGSKA (reference sequence). In nucleotides, the CDR3 is TGCAGTGCTACGCCCAGGAAGGTCGACTATGGCTACACCTTC. Residues: CSATPRKVDYGYTF.

In regard to this clonotype: Since a much larger clone is just one base distant, this may be a read error. The V and J genes are TRBV7-9 and TRBJ1-2; D might be TRBD1 (6 bases). The V gene lost 3 bases and the J gene lost 10 bases, with 18 bases spanning the gap. The CDR3 length is 14 residues. Germline V lookup: CDR1 SEHNR, CDR2 FQNEAQ (reference sequence). The CDR3 DNA reads TGTGCCAGCAGCTTTTCCCGGGACATGGTCGACTACACCTTC. This translates into CASSFSRDMVDYTF.

This clonotype appeared many times. The CDR3 sequence is CASSLFTGINQPQHF. CDR3 sequence (DNA): TGTGCCAGCAGCTTATTTACAGGTATTAATCAGCCCCAGCATTTT. This rearrangement joins TRBV7-6 to TRBJ1-5; weak D call: TRBD1 (5 bases). V lost 2 bases and J 4 bases, leaving 12 bases between the germline ends. From germline, CDR1 is SGHVS and CDR2 FNYEAQ. The CDR3 runs to 15 residues.